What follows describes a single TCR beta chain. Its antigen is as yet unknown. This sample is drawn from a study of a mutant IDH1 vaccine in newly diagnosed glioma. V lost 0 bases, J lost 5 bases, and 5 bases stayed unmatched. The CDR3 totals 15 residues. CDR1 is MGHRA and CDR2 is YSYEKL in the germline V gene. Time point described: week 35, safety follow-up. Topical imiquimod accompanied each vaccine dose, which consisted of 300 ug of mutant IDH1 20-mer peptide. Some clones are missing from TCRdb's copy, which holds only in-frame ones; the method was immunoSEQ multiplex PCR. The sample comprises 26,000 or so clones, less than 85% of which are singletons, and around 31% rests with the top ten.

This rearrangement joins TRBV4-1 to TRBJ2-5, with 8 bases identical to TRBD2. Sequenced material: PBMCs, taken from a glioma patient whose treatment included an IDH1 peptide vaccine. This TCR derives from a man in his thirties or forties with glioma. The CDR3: CASSQDSRGGETQYF. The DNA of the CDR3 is TGCGCCAGCAGCCAAGATAGTCGGGGGGGCGAGACCCAGTACTTC.